A few counts support the clone carrying this TCR beta chain. The V gene's germline CDR1 is SGHDN and CDR2 FVKESK. The CDR3 extends over 15 amino acids. Trimming took off 3 bases at V and 1 base at J, with 13 bases between the two ends. The people who gave samples were healthy Caucasians from Russia, aged roughly 6 to 100. Donors gave around 10 milliliters of peripheral blood apiece. Every sample had a minimum of 6.5 million PBMCs isolated. Extractions gave at least 5 micrograms of total RNA per sample. These data are taken from a study of blood T cells in healthy people across ages. Then a second PCR, running about 7 to 11 cycles, was carried out with a sample-barcoded 5' primer and a J-beta primer mix. TCRdb independently ran MiXCR on the 5' RACE reads; one entry per CDR3 protein. Found here are roughly 900,000 distinct CDR3 sequences, around 48% of them singletons; the top ten hold 13%.

The clonotype was recovered from a man under 40 in good health. Sequencing input: blood. V is TRBV14 and J is TRBJ2-7, with D unresolved. CDR3 in amino acids: CASSQMGPSSYEQYF. CDR3 DNA sequence: TGTGCCAGCAGCCAGATGGGCCCGTCGTCCTACGAGCAGTACTTC.